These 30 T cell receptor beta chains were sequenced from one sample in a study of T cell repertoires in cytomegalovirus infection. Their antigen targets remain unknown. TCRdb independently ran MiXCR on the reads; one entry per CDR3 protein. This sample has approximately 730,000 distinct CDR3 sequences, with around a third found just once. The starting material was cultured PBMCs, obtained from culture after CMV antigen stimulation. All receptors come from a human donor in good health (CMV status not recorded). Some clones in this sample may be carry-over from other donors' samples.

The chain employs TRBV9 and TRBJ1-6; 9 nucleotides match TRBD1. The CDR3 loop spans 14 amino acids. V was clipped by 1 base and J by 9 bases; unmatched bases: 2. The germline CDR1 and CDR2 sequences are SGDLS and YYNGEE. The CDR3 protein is CASSVRDRASPLHF. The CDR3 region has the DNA TGTGCCAGCAGCGTACGGGACAGGGCTTCACCCCTCCACTTT.

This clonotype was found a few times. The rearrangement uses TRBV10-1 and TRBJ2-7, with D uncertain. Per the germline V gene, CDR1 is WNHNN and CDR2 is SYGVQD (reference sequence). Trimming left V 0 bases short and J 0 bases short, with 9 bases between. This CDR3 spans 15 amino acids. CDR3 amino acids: CASSESNRFSYEQYF. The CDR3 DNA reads TGCGCCAGCAGTGAGTCTAACAGATTCTCCTACGAGCAGTACTTC.

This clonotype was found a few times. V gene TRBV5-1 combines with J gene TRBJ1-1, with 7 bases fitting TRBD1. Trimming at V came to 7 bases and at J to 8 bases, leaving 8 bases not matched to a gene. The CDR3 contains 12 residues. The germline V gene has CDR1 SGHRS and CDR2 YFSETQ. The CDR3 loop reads CASGQGEREAFF. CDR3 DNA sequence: TGCGCCAGCGGGCAGGGGGAAAGGGAAGCTTTCTTT.

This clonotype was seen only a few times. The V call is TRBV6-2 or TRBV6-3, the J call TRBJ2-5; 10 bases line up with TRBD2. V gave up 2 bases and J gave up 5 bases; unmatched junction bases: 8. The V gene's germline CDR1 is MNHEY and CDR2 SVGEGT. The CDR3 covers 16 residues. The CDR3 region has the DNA TGTGCCAGCAGTTACACGGTCTCTAGCGGGAGCGAGACCCAGTACTTC. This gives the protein CASSYTVSSGSETQYF.

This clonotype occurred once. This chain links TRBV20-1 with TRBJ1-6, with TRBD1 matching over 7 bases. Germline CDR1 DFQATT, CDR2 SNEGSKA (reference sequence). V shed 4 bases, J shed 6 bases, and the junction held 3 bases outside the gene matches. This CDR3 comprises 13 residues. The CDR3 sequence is CSANRGSNSPLHF. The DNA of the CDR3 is TGCAGTGCTAACAGGGGTAGTAATTCACCCCTCCACTTT.

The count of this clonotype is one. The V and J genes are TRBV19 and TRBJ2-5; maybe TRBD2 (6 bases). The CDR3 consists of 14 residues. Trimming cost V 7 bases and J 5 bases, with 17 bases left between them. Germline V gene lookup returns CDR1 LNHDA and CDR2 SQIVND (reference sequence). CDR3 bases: TGTGCCAGTAACCCCGGGCAGGGAGGTGAGACCCAGTACTTC. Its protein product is CASNPGQGGETQYF.

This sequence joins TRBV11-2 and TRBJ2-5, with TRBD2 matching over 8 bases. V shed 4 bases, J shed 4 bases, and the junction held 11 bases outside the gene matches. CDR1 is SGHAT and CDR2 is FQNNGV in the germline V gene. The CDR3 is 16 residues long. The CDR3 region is CASSSLAGQGGETQYF. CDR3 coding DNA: TGTGCCAGCAGCTCCTTAGCGGGGCAGGGCGGAGAGACCCAGTACTTC. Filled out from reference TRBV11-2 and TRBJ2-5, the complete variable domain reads EAGVAQSPRYKIIEKRQSVAFWCNPISGHATLYWYQQILGQGPKLLIQFQNNGVVDDSQLPKDRFSAERLKGVDSTLKIQPAKLEDSAVYLCASSSLAGQGGETQYFGPGTRLLVL.

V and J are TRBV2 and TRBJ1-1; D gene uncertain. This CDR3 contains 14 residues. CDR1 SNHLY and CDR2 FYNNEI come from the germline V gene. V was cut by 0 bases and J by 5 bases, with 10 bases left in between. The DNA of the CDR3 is TGTGCCAGCAGTGAAGCGCCGAGTAGTACTGAAGCTTTCTTT. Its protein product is CASSEAPSSTEAFF.

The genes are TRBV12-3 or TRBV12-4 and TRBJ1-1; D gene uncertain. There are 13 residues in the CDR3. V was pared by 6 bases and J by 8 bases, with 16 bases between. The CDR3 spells CASRRSFSTEAFF. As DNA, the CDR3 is TGTGCCAGCAGGAGGAGCTTTTCCACCGAAGCTTTCTTT.

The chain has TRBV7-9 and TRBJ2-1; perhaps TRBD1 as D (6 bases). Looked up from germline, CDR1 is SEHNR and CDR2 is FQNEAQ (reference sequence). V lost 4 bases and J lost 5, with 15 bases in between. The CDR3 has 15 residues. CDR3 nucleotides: TGTGCCAGCAGCTCAACCAGGGGCCCCGACAATGAGCAGTTCTTC. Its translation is CASSSTRGPDNEQFF.

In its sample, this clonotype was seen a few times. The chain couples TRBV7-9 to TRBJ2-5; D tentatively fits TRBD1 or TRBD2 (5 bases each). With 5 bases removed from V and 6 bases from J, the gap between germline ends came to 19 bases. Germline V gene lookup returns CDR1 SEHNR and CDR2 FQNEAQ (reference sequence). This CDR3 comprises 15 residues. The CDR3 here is CASSIPGPSLQTQYF. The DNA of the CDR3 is TGTGCCAGCAGCATCCCGGGACCCAGCTTGCAGACCCAGTACTTC.

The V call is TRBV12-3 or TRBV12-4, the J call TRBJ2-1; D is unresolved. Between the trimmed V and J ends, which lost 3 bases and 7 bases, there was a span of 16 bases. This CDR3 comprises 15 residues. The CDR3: CASSLGRYLFNEQFF. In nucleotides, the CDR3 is TGTGCCAGCAGTTTGGGCAGATATCTTTTTAATGAGCAGTTCTTC.

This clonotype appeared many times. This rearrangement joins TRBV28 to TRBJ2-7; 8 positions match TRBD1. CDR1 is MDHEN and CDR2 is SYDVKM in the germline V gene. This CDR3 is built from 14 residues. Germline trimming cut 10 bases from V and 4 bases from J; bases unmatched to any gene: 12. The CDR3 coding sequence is TGTGCCATTACAGGGGGTAGCGCGTTATACGAGCAGTACTTC. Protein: CAITGGSALYEQYF.

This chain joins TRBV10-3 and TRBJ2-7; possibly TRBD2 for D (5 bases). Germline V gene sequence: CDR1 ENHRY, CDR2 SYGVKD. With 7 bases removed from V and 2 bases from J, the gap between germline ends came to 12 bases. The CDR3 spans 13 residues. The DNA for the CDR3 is TGTGCCATCATGGAGGACGTTACCTACGAGCAGTACTTC. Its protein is CAIMEDVTYEQYF.

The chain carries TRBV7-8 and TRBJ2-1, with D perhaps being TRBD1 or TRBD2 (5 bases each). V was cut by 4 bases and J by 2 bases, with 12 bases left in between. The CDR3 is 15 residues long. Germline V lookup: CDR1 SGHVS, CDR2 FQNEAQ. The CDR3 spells CASSSRGFTYNEQFF. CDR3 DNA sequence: TGTGCCAGCAGCTCGAGGGGCTTCACCTACAATGAGCAGTTCTTC.

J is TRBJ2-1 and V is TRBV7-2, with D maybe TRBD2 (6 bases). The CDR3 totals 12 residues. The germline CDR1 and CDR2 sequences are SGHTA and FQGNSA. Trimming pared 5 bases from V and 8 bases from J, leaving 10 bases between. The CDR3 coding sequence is TGTGCCAGCAGCCAAAGGGAGGATGAGCAGTTCTTC. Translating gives CASSQREDEQFF. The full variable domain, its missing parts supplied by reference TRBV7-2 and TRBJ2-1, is GAGVSQSPSNKVTEKGKDVELRCDPISGHTALYWYRQSLGQGLEFLIYFQGNSAPDKSGLPSDRFSAERTGGSVSTLTIQRTQQEDSAVYLCASSQREDEQFFGPGTRLTVL.

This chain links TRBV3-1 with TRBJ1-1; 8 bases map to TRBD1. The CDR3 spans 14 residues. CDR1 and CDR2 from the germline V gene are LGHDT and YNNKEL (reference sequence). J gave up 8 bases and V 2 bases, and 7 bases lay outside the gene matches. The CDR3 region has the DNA TGTGCCAGCAGCCAACGGGACAGGCAAATCGAAGCTTTCTTT. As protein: CASSQRDRQIEAFF.

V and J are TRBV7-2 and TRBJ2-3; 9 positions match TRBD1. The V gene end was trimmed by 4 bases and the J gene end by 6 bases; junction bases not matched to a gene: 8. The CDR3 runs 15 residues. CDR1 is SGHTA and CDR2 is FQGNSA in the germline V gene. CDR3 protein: CASSSEGQGFDTQYF. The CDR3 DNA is TGTGCCAGCAGCTCCGAGGGACAGGGTTTCGATACGCAGTATTTT.

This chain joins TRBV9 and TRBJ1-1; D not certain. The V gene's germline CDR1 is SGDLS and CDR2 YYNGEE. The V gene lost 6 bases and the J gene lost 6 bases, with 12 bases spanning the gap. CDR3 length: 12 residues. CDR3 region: CASMARWAEAFF. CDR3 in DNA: TGTGCCAGCATGGCCAGGTGGGCTGAAGCTTTCTTT.

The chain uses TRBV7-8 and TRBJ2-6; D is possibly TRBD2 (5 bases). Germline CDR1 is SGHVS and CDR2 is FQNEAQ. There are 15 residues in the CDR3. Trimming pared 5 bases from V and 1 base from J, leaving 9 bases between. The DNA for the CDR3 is TGTGCCAGCAGCCGTACGGGATCTGGGGCCAACGTCCTGACTTTC. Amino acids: CASSRTGSGANVLTF. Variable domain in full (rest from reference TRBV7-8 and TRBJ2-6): GAGVSQSPRYKVAKRGQDVALRCDPISGHVSLFWYQQALGQGPEFLTYFQNEAQLDKSGLPSDRFFAERPEGSVSTLKIQRTQQEDSAVYLCASSRTGSGANVLTFGAGSRLTVL.

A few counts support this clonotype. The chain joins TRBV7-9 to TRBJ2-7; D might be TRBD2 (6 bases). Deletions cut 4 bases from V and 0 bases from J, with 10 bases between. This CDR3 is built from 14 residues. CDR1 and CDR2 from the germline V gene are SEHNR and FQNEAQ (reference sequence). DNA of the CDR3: TGTGCCAGCAGCTCCTCTAGCGTCTCCTACGAGCAGTACTTC. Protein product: CASSSSSVSYEQYF.

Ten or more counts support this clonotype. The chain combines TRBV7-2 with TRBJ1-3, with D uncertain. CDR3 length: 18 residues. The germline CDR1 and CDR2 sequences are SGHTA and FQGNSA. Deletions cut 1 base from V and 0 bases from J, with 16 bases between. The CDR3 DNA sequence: TGTGCCAGCAGCTTAGGAGTTGCAGAACTGCTCTCTGGAAACACCATATATTTT. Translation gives CASSLGVAELLSGNTIYF.

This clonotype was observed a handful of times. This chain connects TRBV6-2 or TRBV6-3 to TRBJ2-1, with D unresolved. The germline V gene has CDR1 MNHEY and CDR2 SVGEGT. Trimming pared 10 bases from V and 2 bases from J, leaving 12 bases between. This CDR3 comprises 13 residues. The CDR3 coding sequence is TGTGCCACCACACCCGGGCCCTACAATGAGCAGTTCTTC. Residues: CATTPGPYNEQFF.

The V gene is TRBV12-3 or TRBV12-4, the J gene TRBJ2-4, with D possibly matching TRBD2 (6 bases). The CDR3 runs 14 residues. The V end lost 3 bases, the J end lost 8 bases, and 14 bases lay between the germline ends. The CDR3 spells CASSLGRGGDIQYF. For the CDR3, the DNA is TGTGCCAGCAGTTTGGGGCGAGGAGGGGACATTCAGTACTTC.

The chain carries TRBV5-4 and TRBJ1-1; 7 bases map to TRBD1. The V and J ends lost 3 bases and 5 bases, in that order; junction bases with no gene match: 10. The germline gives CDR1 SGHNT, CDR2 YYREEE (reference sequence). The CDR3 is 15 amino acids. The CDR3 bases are TGTGCCAGCAGCTCGGCAAACAGGGGACAAACTGAAGCTTTCTTT. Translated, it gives CASSSANRGQTEAFF. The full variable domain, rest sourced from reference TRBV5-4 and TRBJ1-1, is ETGVTQSPTHLIKTRGQQVTLRCSSQSGHNTVSWYQQALGQGPQFIFQYYREEENGRGNFPPRFSGLQFPNYSSELNVNALELDDSALYLCASSSANRGQTEAFFGQGTRLTVV.

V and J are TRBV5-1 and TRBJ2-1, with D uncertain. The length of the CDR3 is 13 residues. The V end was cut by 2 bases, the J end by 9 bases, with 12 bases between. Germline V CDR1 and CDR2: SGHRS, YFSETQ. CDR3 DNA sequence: TGCGCCAGCAGCTTCAACTCGATCAGTGAGCAGTTCTTC. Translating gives CASSFNSISEQFF.

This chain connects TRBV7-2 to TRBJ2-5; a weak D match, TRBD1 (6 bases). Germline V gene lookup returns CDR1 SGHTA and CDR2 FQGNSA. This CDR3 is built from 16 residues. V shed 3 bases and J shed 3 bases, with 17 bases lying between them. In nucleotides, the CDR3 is TGTGCCAGCAGCTTCCCTCCCGGGACACCCAAAGAGACCCAGTACTTC. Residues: CASSFPPGTPKETQYF.

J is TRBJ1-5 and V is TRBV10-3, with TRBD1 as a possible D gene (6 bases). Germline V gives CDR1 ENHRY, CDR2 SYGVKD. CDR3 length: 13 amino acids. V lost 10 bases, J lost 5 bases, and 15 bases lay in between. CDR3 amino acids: CATGPDRDQPQHF. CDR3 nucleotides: TGTGCCACCGGACCGGACAGAGATCAGCCCCAGCATTTT.

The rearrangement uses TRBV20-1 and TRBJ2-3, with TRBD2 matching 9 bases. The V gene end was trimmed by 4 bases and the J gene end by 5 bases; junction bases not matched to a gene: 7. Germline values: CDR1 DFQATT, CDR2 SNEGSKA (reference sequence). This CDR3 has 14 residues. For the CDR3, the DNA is TGCAGTGCTACGGTAGCGGGAGCGGGAGATACGCAGTATTTT. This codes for CSATVAGAGDTQYF.

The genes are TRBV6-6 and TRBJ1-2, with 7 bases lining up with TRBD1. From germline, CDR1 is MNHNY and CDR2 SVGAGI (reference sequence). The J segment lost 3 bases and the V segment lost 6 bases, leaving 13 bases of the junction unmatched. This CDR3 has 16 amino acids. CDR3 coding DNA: TGTGCCAGCAGACCCGGGACAGCAAATGGTCACTATGGCTACACCTTC. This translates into CASRPGTANGHYGYTF.